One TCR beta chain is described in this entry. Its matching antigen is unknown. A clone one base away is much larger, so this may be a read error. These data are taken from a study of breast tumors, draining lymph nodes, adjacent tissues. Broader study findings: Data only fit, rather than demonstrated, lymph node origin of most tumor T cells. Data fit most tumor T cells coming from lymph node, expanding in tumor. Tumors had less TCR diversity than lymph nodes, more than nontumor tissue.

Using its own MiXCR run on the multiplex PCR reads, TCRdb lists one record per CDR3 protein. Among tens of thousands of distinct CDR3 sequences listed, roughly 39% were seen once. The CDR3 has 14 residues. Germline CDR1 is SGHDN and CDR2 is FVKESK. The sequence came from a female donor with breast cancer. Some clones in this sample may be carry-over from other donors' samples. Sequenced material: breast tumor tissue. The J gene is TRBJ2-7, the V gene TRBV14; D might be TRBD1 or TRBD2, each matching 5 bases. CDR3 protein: CASSQLSRGYEQSF. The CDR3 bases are TGTGCCAGCAGCCAACTATCTCGGGGCTACGAGCAGTCCTTC.